This T cell receptor beta chain was recorded in a study of CD4 T cells in relation to SARS-CoV-2 and coronaviruses. Study background: TCR beta CDR3s were sequenced after roughly eleven-day antigen culture of PBMCs. Study observations and caveats: Samples before the pandemic and after infection were not matched within any donor.

Naive and memory CD4+ T cells were cultured with CEF, then survey-sequenced. Profiled with immunoSEQ multiplex PCR; TCRdb holds only in-frame clones, not every one. This sample has about 36,000 clones, with 70% to 85% found just once. Naive and memory CD4+ T cells came from enriched cryopreserved PBMCs. As to this clone: The antigen is unknown.

The sample consisted of memory CD4+ T cells from PBMCs, cultured in vitro. The source is an adult with COVID-19.

The CDR3 loop reads CASSPQGNWQPQHF. CDR3 DNA: TGTGCCAGCAGTCCCCAGGGGAATTGGCAGCCCCAGCATTTT. The chain carries TRBV28 and TRBJ1-5; tentative D call: TRBD1 (6 bases). The germline V gene encodes CDR1 MDHEN and CDR2 SYDVKM. Deletions cut 5 bases from V and 7 bases from J, with 15 bases between. The CDR3 has 14 residues.